A single sample gave rise to the 24 T cell receptor beta chains below, sequenced in a study of blood T cell repertoires in COVID-19. TCRdb's copy holds only in-frame clones and misses some; the assay was immunoSEQ multiplex PCR. This sample has 200,000 to 300,000 clones, with around 90% found just once. Sequencing was performed on peripheral blood. The source of these receptors is a man aged 30-40 years with COVID-19, enrolled during active disease.

This sequence joins TRBV30 and TRBJ1-1; weak D call: TRBD1 (6 bases). V dropped 2 bases and J dropped 8 bases, with 12 bases sitting between them. The CDR3 consists of 12 residues. Germline loops: CDR1 GTSNPN, CDR2 SVGIG (reference sequence). The CDR3 sequence: CAWSPGTPEAFF. The CDR3 DNA is TGTGCCTGGAGTCCAGGGACACCAGAAGCTTTCTTT.

CDR3 sequence reads: CASRPGQYNSPLHF. The CDR3 DNA follows: TGTGCCAGCAGGCCGGGACAGTATAATTCACCCCTCCACTTT. The V and J genes are TRBV6-6 and TRBJ1-6, with 7 bases matching TRBD1. CDR1 is MNHNY, CDR2 SVGAGI, per germline (reference sequence). J lost 4 bases, V lost 6 bases, and 3 bases had no gene match. The CDR3 is 14 amino acids.

The CDR3 nucleotides read TGTGCCAGCAGTGAAATGGGACAGAACTACGAGCAGTACTTC. Amino acids: CASSEMGQNYEQYF. The chain recombines TRBV6-1 with TRBJ2-7, with 7 bases identical to TRBD1. With V trimmed by 2 bases and J by 3 bases, 4 bases remained unmatched. The CDR3 covers 14 residues. Germline values: CDR1 MNHNS, CDR2 SASEGT.

Note on this clone: This sample includes further DNA sequences coding for the same CDR3. The chain employs TRBV7-2 and TRBJ1-6; 9 nucleotides match TRBD1. The CDR3 covers 15 residues. V shed 5 bases, J shed 7 bases, and the junction held 6 bases outside the gene matches. CDR1 SGHTA and CDR2 FQGNSA come from the germline V gene. CDR3 sequence reads: CASSLGQGWNSPLHF. CDR3 nucleotide sequence: TGTGCCAGCAGCCTAGGACAGGGGTGGAATTCACCCCTCCACTTT. The whole variable domain, remainder taken from reference TRBV7-2 and TRBJ1-6, is GAGVSQSPSNKVTEKGKDVELRCDPISGHTALYWYRQSLGQGLEFLIYFQGNSAPDKSGLPSDRFSAERTGGSVSTLTIQRTQQEDSAVYLCASSLGQGWNSPLHFGNGTRLTVT.

V usage is TRBV5-1 and J usage is TRBJ1-1; 9 bases map to TRBD1. Germline CDR1 SGHRS, CDR2 YFSETQ. The CDR3 length is 14 residues. Germline trimming cut 4 bases from V and 4 bases from J; bases unmatched to any gene: 5. The DNA of the CDR3 is TGCGCCAGCAGCCCCGGGACAGGGAGCACTGAAGCTTTCTTT. It translates to CASSPGTGSTEAFF.

The chain recombines TRBV30 with TRBJ1-6; TRBD1 might be the D (6 bases). The CDR3 is 13 amino acids. Between the trimmed V and J ends, which lost 4 bases and 8 bases, there was a span of 12 bases. Germline values: CDR1 GTSNPN, CDR2 SVGIG (reference sequence). CDR3 loop: CAWTRQDYSPLHF. CDR3 nucleotides: TGTGCCTGGACTCGACAGGACTATTCACCCCTCCACTTT.

In DNA form, the CDR3 reads TGTGCCACCTCGACAGGGAACAATCAGCCCCAGCATTTT. It translates to CATSTGNNQPQHF. This chain links TRBV19 with TRBJ1-5, with 7 bases that match TRBD1. Losses at the gene ends were 10 bases for V and 3 bases for J; bases not matched to a gene: 6. The CDR3 loop spans 13 amino acids. Germline lookup yields CDR1 LNHDA and CDR2 SQIVND (reference sequence).

The rearrangement links TRBV16 to TRBJ1-1, with D uncertain. From germline, CDR1 is KGHSY and CDR2 FQNENV. The CDR3 loop spans 15 amino acids. Deletions cut 3 bases from V and 5 bases from J, with 16 bases between. This chain's CDR3 is CASSQEGRAETEAFF. DNA of the CDR3: TGTGCCAGCAGCCAGGAGGGTCGGGCAGAAACTGAAGCTTTCTTT.

The chain uses TRBV6-6 and TRBJ2-5, with D perhaps matching TRBD2 (5 bases). V lost 0 bases and J 1 base, leaving 12 bases between the germline ends. CDR3 size: 16 residues. Germline loops: CDR1 MNHNY, CDR2 SVGAGI (reference sequence). CDR3 nucleotide sequence: TGTGCCAGCAGTTACTCCTTCGGACTCATCCAAGAGACCCAGTACTTC. Protein: CASSYSFGLIQETQYF.

Written as DNA, the CDR3 is TGTGCCAGCAGCTCGCGACAGACCAGGGGTTTCACTGAAGCTTTCTTT. As protein: CASSSRQTRGFTEAFF. V gene TRBV11-2 combines with J gene TRBJ1-1, with D maybe TRBD1 (6 bases). The CDR3 spans 16 residues. Germline V gives CDR1 SGHAT, CDR2 FQNNGV. Trimming cost V 4 bases and J 4 bases, with 19 bases left between them.

This chain uses TRBV27 with TRBJ1-1; D may be TRBD1 (5 bases). The V gene lost 9 bases and the J gene lost 0 bases, with 20 bases spanning the gap. Germline CDR1 reads MNHEY; CDR2 reads SMNVEV (reference sequence). The CDR3 runs to 16 residues. CDR3: CASNYLGGGMNTEAFF. The CDR3 bases are TGTGCCAGTAACTACCTCGGGGGAGGGATGAACACTGAAGCTTTCTTT.

The chain combines TRBV5-4 with TRBJ1-6, with D unresolved. Trimming shortened V by 2 bases and J by 1 base, and 4 bases separated the two germline ends. Germline CDR1 is SGHNT and CDR2 is YYREEE (reference sequence). The CDR3 sequence is 14 residues long. CDR3 in DNA: TGTGCCAGCAGCTTCCGTTCCTATAATTCACCCCTCCACTTT. This translates into CASSFRSYNSPLHF.

The chain's CDR3 is CASSFPRGGGTQYF. As DNA, the CDR3 is TGTGCCAGCAGCTTTCCCCGCGGCGGGGGTACGCAGTATTTT. V gene TRBV7-2 combines with J gene TRBJ2-3, with 7 bases aligning to TRBD2. V shed 3 bases, J shed 8 bases, and the junction held 8 bases outside the gene matches. The CDR3 totals 14 residues. Germline V gene data show CDR1 as SGHTA and CDR2 as FQGNSA. Full variable domain (outside the CDR3, taken from reference TRBV7-2 and TRBJ2-3): GAGVSQSPSNKVTEKGKDVELRCDPISGHTALYWYRQSLGQGLEFLIYFQGNSAPDKSGLPSDRFSAERTGGSVSTLTIQRTQQEDSAVYLCASSFPRGGGTQYFGPGTRLTVL.

This sequence joins TRBV9 and TRBJ1-2; 8 nucleotides align to TRBD1. The CDR3 has 16 residues. Trimming at V came to 0 bases and at J to 7 bases, leaving 11 bases not matched to a gene. CDR1 is SGDLS and CDR2 is YYNGEE in the germline V gene. CDR3 residues: CASSVDWDRRGRGYTF. The DNA for the CDR3 is TGTGCCAGCAGCGTAGATTGGGACAGGAGGGGGCGTGGCTACACCTTC. Using reference TRBV9 and TRBJ1-2 for the parts outside the CDR3, the full variable domain is DSGVTQTPKHLITATGQRVTLRCSPRSGDLSVYWYQQSLDQGLQFLIQYYNGEERAKGNILERFSAQQFPDLHSELNLSSLELGDSALYFCASSVDWDRRGRGYTFGSGTRLTVV.

J is TRBJ2-3 and V is TRBV3-1 (or the pseudogene TRBV3-2), with no clear D. This CDR3 contains 13 residues. Germline lookup yields CDR1 LGHDT and CDR2 YNNKEL (reference sequence). The V end lost 0 bases, the J end lost 6 bases, and 7 bases lay between the germline ends. The CDR3 region has the DNA TGTGCCAGCAGCCAAGAAGCCCCGGATACGCAGTATTTT. It is translated as CASSQEAPDTQYF.

J is TRBJ1-2 and V is TRBV6-1; TRBD1 might be the D (5 bases). The V gene lost 2 bases and the J gene lost 0 bases, with 10 bases spanning the gap. The CDR3 totals 15 residues. Germline V gene sequence: CDR1 MNHNS, CDR2 SASEGT. The CDR3 loop reads CASSEYRKPNYGYTF. The DNA of the CDR3 is TGTGCCAGCAGTGAATACAGGAAACCTAACTATGGCTACACCTTC.

The chain couples TRBV5-4 to TRBJ1-6; 10 bases line up with TRBD1. The CDR3 runs to 16 residues. Germline values: CDR1 SGHNT, CDR2 YYREEE (reference sequence). Trimming at V came to 5 bases and at J to 13 bases, leaving 15 bases not matched to a gene. The CDR3 is CASRNIRDRGQSPLHF. The CDR3 DNA sequence: TGTGCCAGCAGAAACATTAGGGACAGGGGTCAATCGCCCCTCCACTTT.

The chain carries TRBV5-1 and TRBJ2-7; 12 nucleotides match TRBD1. This CDR3 region has 15 residues. Germline V gene data show CDR1 as SGHRS and CDR2 as YFSETQ. V shed 0 bases and J 9 bases; nucleotides not matched to a gene: 7. CDR3 coding DNA: TGCGCCAGCAGCTTGGCCGGGGACAGGGGGCAGGGGCAGTACTTC. It translates to CASSLAGDRGQGQYF.

The gene calls are TRBV4-2 and TRBJ2-1, with a tentative D call TRBD1 (6 bases). V lost 1 base and J 10 bases, leaving 17 bases between the germline ends. Germline V lookup: CDR1 LGHNA, CDR2 YNFKEQ. CDR3 size: 15 residues. This chain's CDR3 is CASSQVGSRGREQFF. The CDR3 nucleotides read TGTGCCAGCAGCCAAGTCGGAAGCAGGGGACGCGAGCAGTTCTTC.

This chain joins TRBV12-3 or TRBV12-4 and TRBJ1-1, with 7 bases that match TRBD1. With V trimmed by 5 bases and J by 7 bases, 7 bases remained unmatched. The CDR3 has 13 amino acids. Here the CDR3 DNA reads TGTGCCAGCAGTCCGACAGGGTTCCGTGAAGCTTTCTTT. It is translated as CASSPTGFREAFF.

V usage is TRBV13 and J usage is TRBJ2-2; 7 bases line up with TRBD2. Germline V lookup: CDR1 PRHDT, CDR2 FYEKMQ (reference sequence). J gave up 5 bases and V 1 base, and 10 bases lay outside the gene matches. This CDR3 has 17 residues. The DNA for the CDR3 is TGTGCCAGCAGCTTAGAAGGTGTGGCGGGGGTGACCGGGGAGCTGTTTTTT. Its translation: CASSLEGVAGVTGELFF.

This chain joins TRBV13 and TRBJ2-1, with D perhaps matching TRBD2 (6 bases). Trimming stripped 3 bases from V and 9 bases from J, with 12 bases between. Per the germline V gene, CDR1 is PRHDT and CDR2 is FYEKMQ (reference sequence). The CDR3 spans 13 residues. This CDR3 reads CASSFGTAIEQFF. The CDR3 DNA follows: TGTGCCAGCAGCTTTGGGACTGCTATTGAGCAGTTCTTC.

On this clone itself: In the same sample, other DNA sequences code for this CDR3. The rearrangement links TRBV5-1 to TRBJ1-6; 7 bases line up with TRBD1. The V gene's germline CDR1 is SGHRS and CDR2 YFSETQ. The junction had 2 bases not matched to a gene; V was cut back by 3 bases and J by 5 bases. This CDR3 is 14 amino acids long. The DNA of the CDR3 is TGCGCCAGCAGCTCTGGGACAGATAATTCACCCCTCCACTTT. Its translation is CASSSGTDNSPLHF.

The chain employs TRBV7-2 and TRBJ2-7; the D gene is possibly TRBD1 (5 bases). V was clipped by 1 base and J by 2 bases, with 12 bases between them. Germline-derived CDR1 and CDR2 are SGHTA and FQGNSA. This CDR3 spans 15 amino acids. The CDR3 nucleotides are TGTGCCAGCAGCTTAGATTGGGGCAGCCCCTACGAGCAGTACTTC. Its translation is CASSLDWGSPYEQYF.